This T cell receptor beta chain was identified in a study of vaccination and CD4 T cells after COVID-19 (dated by TCRdb to the early 2020s). Study-wide context: SARS-CoV-2 positivity had been established in the convalescent patients by nasal swab PCR, and mild disease was recorded in about 9 of these patients and severe disease in one. The convalescent cohort comprised six males and four females, including two Hispanic individuals, seven Caucasians, two Asians and one multiracial person. Participants received two doses of either the Pfizer-BioNTech BNT162b2 vaccine (n=8) or the Moderna mRNA-1273 vaccine (n=2). Post-COVID blood samples from convalescent patients were collected a median of approximately 93 days after diagnosis, with a range of 35 to 161 days. The time from the second vaccine dose to post-vaccine blood sampling had a median of 72 days and ranged from about 14 to 241 days. For stimulating the cultures, overlapping spike peptide pools were used, derived from SARS-CoV-2 as well as from the common cold coronaviruses HCoV-NL63, HCoV-OC43 and HCoV-229E. Control cultures received a CEFX viral epitope pool as the positive control, an HIV-1 Nef peptide pool as the negative control, or no peptide. In roughly nine COVID-19 convalescent patients and 4 infection-naive healthy vaccine recipients, the spike-specific CD4+ TCR repertoire before mRNA vaccination was compared with the repertoire after mRNA vaccination. The paper's findings and limits, for the study overall: Among convalescent patients, a median about 86% of the SARS-CoV-2-reactive clones seen after vaccination appeared only after vaccination, which suggests priming specific to the vaccine. Of the vaccine-specific clones in convalescent patients, 304 of 307, or nearly all, reacted only to SARS-CoV-2 spike and did not cross-react with common cold coronaviruses. The number of convalescent patients in the study was relatively small, and the study did not examine early timepoints following natural infection. Although the median number of SARS-CoV-2-reactive clonotypes went up from 20 to 25 after infection to around 40 after vaccination, the increase was not significant.

Inclusive of the bounding cysteine and phenylalanine, the CDR3 is 13 residues long. Here the CDR3 DNA is all that survives: 39 bases in frame from base 1. Trimming takes 2 bases off V and 8 bases off J; junction bases not matched to a gene: 4. Per the germline V gene (reference sequence), SGHKS is the CDR1 and YYEKEE is the CDR2. As regards this clonotype: Its antigen target is currently unknown. No clone much larger than this one lies a single base away; base qualities are absent.

The sample's treatment or condition, from its label and the paper: roughly nine-day PBMC culture with coronavirus spike peptide pools or control peptides (ViraFEST assay). The ViraFEST assay was used in the study, in which antigen-specific T cells were expanded with peptide pools and expanded clonotypes were subsequently identified by TCR sequencing. The convalescent patients' positive SARS-CoV-2 PCR tests were from March to December 2020, which was before the Alpha, Beta and Delta variants emerged in the United States. About 2 million PBMCs per well were cultured in IMDM with roughly 5% human AB serum and 8.5 to 10 IU/ml IL-2, plus 10 ug/ml peptide pools. Half of the culture medium was replaced with fresh IL-2-containing medium on days 3 and 7. CD4+ T cells were isolated after approximately eleven days of culture through negative selection using the EasySep CD4+ T cell isolation kit. Ficoll-Paque Plus gradient centrifugation was used to isolate PBMCs from whole blood, and the isolated PBMCs were then either used fresh or cryopreserved at -140C. Each culture condition was generally run in triplicate wells.

Library preparation employed PCR. At the Johns Hopkins FTIC core, DNA from the cultured CD4+ T cells underwent TCR sequencing with the Oncomine TCR Beta short-read assay. The QIAamp micro DNA kit was used to extract genomic DNA from the cultured CD4+ T cells. Oncomine TCR Beta libraries from cultured CD4+ T cells were pooled using unique dual indexes and sequenced on an Illumina iSeq 100. The study's processing was this. Non-productive sequences were removed, and CDR3s that did not start with C, did not end with F or W, or were shorter than 7 amino acids were discarded. The MANAFEST web application identified antigen-specific clonotypes by comparing peptide-stimulated wells against reference wells and other culture wells. An FDR below 0.05, an odds ratio above 5, and a productive frequency above 0.1% in at least two of three replicate wells were required for clones to be considered positive. A clonotype was classed as cross-reactive if the clonotype showed significant expansion both in SARS-CoV-2 spike wells and in at least one common cold coronavirus spike condition. Similarity between CDR3 sequences was evaluated in R version 3.6.1 using Levenshtein distances (stringdist) and unrooted phylogenetic trees (ape). The public reads were run again by TCRdb, first through fastp at Q25 and then through MiXCR, and only productive beta chains were kept. Each CDR3 protein appears once, grouped with its most common genes and DNA. None of the V and J calls come from the authors' own analysis; TCRdb made them. The sample includes roughly 10,000 distinct CDR3 sequences, with over 65% observed a single time. The biggest ten clones account for about 27% of the sample.

The chain is encoded by TRBV5-5 joined to TRBJ1-2; 9 central bases correspond to TRBD1. This sequence was found in a human donor who had recovered from COVID-19. The sample comprised CD4+ T cells from blood, cultured in vitro. Here the CDR3 is given as CASSLRTGEGYTF. The base sequence is TGTGCCAGCAGCTTACGGACAGGGGAAGGCTACACCTTC.